Below are 8 T cell receptor beta chains sequenced from a single sample in a study of blood T cell repertoires in COVID-19. Data came from immunoSEQ multiplex PCR; TCRdb stores just in-frame clones and leaves some out. This table holds 150,000 to 200,000 clones, 75% to 90% found once. The sample taken for sequencing was peripheral blood. The source is a human donor with acute or convalescent COVID-19. The donor label of this sample is uncertain.

The genes are TRBV6-4 and TRBJ1-2; tentative D call: TRBD1 (6 bases). Germline CDR1 MRHNA, CDR2 SNTAGT. The CDR3 totals 14 residues. Trimming left V 0 bases short and J 3 bases short, with 8 bases between. The CDR3 here is CASSDSGGDYGYTF. Written as DNA, the CDR3 is TGTGCCAGCAGTGACTCAGGGGGAGACTATGGCTACACCTTC.

In DNA, the CDR3 is TGTGCCAGTAGTATCTTGGGCAGGGAGCAGTTCTTC. Protein product: CASSILGREQFF. The chain combines TRBV19 with TRBJ2-1; D is uncertain. CDR1 and CDR2 (germline): LNHDA, SQIVND (reference sequence). Between the trimmed V and J ends, which lost 3 bases and 10 bases, there was a span of 10 bases. The CDR3 has 12 residues.

The chain recombines TRBV7-2 with TRBJ2-7; no clear D gene. This CDR3 has 13 amino acids. Germline CDR1 is SGHTA and CDR2 is FQGNSA. Trimming stripped 4 bases from V and 6 bases from J, with 13 bases between. The CDR3 protein is CASSSTAAFEQYF. The DNA of the CDR3 is TGTGCCAGCAGCTCCACTGCCGCCTTCGAGCAGTACTTC.

The chain recombines TRBV5-5 with TRBJ2-4, with TRBD1 identical over 9 bases. J was trimmed by 4 bases and V by 6 bases; bases with no gene match: 2. The length of the CDR3 is 13 residues. Germline V CDR1 and CDR2: SGHKS, YYEKEE (reference sequence). CDR3 nucleotide sequence: TGTGCCAGCAACGGACAGGGGAAAAACATTCAGTACTTC. This encodes CASNGQGKNIQYF.

This clone was counted only a few times. This chain joins TRBV3-1 (or the pseudogene TRBV3-2) and TRBJ2-2, with a tentative D call TRBD2 (6 bases). Germline CDR1 LGHDT, CDR2 YNNKEL (reference sequence). The CDR3 loop spans 16 amino acids. Trimming took 4 bases from V and 2 from J, leaving 14 bases between them. DNA of the CDR3: TGTGCCAGCAGCCGTCGAGGGACTCATAACACCGGGGAGCTGTTTTTT. Protein product: CASSRRGTHNTGELFF.

V is TRBV11-2 and J is TRBJ1-2; 8 nucleotides match TRBD1. The CDR3 extends over 15 amino acids. The germline gives CDR1 SGHAT, CDR2 FQNNGV. V trimming: 5 bases; J trimming: 3 bases; junction bases outside the gene matches: 8. CDR3 in amino acids: CASSTGQAGDYGYTF. The DNA for the CDR3 is TGTGCCAGCAGCACGGGACAGGCGGGGGACTATGGCTACACCTTC.

The chain couples TRBV3-1 (or the pseudogene TRBV3-2) to TRBJ1-2; maybe TRBD1 (6 bases). Germline CDR1 LGHDT, CDR2 YNNKEL (reference sequence). The length of the CDR3 is 13 residues. V was trimmed by 5 bases and J by 7 bases, leaving 14 bases between them. The CDR3 spells CASSSGGGSGYTF. The CDR3 coding sequence is TGTGCCAGCAGCTCGGGAGGGGGAAGTGGCTACACCTTC.

CDR3 sequence (DNA): TGTGCCAGCAGCACTGGGAGTAGGAACTATGGCTACACCTTC. Its protein is CASSTGSRNYGYTF. The chain uses TRBV5-5 and TRBJ1-2; D ambiguous. Trimming stripped 4 bases from V and 2 bases from J, with 12 bases between. CDR3 length equals 14 residues. In germline, CDR1 is SGHKS, CDR2 YYEKEE (reference sequence).